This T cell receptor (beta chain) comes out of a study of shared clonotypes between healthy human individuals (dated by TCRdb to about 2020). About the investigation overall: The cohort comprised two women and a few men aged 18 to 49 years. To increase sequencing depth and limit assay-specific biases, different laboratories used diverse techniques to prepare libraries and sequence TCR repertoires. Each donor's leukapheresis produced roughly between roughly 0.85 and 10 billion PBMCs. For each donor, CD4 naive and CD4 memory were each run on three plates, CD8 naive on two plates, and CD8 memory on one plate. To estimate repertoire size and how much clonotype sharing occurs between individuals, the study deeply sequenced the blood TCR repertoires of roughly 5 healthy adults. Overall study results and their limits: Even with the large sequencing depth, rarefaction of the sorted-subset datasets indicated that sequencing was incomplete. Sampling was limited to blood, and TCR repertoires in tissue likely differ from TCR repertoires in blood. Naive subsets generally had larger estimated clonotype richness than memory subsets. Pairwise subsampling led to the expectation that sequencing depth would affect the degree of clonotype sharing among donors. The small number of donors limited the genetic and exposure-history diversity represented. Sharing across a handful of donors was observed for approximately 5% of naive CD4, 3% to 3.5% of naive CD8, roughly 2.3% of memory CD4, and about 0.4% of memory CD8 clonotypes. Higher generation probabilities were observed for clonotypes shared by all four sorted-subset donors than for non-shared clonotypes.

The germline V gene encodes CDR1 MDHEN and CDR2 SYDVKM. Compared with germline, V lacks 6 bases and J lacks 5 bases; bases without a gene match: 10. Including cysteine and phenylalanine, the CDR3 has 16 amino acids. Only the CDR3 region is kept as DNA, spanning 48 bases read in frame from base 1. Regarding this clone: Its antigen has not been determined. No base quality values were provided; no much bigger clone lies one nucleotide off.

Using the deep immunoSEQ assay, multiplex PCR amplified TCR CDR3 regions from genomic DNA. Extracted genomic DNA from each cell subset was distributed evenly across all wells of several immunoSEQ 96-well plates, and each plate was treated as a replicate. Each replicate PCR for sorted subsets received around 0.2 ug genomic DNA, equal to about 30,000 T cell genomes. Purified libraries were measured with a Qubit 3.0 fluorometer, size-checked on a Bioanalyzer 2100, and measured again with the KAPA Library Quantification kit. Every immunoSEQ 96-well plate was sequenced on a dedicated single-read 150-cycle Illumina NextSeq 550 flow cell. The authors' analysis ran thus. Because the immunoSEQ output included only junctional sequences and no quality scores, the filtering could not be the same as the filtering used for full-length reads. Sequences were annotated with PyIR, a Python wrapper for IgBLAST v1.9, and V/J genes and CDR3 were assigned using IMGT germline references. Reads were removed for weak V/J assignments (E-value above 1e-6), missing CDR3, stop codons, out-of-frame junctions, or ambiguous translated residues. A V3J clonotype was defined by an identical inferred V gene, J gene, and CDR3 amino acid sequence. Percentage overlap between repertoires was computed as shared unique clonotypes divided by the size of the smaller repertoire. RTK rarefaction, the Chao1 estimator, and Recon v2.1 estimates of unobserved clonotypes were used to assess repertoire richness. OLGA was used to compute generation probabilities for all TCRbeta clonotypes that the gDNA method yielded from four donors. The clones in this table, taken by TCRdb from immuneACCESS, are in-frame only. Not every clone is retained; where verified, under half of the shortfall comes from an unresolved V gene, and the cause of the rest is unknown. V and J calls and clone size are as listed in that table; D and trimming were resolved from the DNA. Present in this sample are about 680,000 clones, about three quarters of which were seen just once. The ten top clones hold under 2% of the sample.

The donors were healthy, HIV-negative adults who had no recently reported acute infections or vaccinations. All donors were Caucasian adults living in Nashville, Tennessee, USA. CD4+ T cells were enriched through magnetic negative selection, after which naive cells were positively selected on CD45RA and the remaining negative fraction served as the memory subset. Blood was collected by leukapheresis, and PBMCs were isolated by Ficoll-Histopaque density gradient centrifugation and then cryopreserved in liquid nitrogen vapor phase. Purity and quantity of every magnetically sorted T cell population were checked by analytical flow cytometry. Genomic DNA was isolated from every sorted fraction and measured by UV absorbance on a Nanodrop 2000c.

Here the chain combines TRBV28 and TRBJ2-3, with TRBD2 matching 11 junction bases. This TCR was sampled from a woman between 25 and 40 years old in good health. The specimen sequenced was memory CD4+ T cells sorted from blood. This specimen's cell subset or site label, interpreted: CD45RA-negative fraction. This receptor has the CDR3 CASSSYSGRAIDTQYF. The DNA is TGTGCCAGCAGCTCCTATAGCGGGAGGGCCATAGATACGCAGTATTTT.